The 11 T cell receptor beta chains reported below all come from one sample, sequenced in a study of blood T cell repertoires in COVID-19. Clones were sequenced by immunoSEQ multiplex PCR, and TCRdb holds only the in-frame ones, with some missing. The sample records around 62,000 clones, about 94% being singletons. The specimen sequenced was peripheral blood. These receptors all stem from an older man with active COVID-19.

This chain uses TRBV13 with TRBJ2-2, with TRBD1 matching 10 bases. With V trimmed by 5 bases and J by 4 bases, 10 bases remained unmatched. Germline V CDR1 and CDR2: PRHDT, FYEKMQ (reference sequence). The CDR3 totals 17 residues. The CDR3: CASSAQPGQGPTGELFF. The CDR3 coding sequence is TGTGCCAGCAGCGCCCAACCGGGACAGGGGCCCACCGGGGAGCTGTTTTTT.

This clone was seen only once. The genes are TRBV6-1 and TRBJ2-5, with a weak D call TRBD1 (6 bases). Trimming removed 5 bases at V and 4 bases at J, with 14 bases between. The CDR3 consists of 14 residues. The germline gives CDR1 MNHNS, CDR2 SASEGT. CDR3 amino acids: CASSYILTGETQYF. The CDR3 bases are TGTGCCAGCAGTTATATTTTGACAGGAGAGACCCAGTACTTC.

V and J are TRBV5-4 and TRBJ1-1; 9 nucleotides match TRBD1. Germline values: CDR1 SGHNT, CDR2 YYREEE (reference sequence). This CDR3 has 15 residues. With 0 bases clipped from V and 5 bases from J, the junction kept 5 bases outside the gene matches. The CDR3 protein is CASSLATGGGTEAFF. Here the CDR3 DNA reads TGTGCCAGCAGCTTGGCCACAGGGGGCGGGACTGAAGCTTTCTTT.

This clone came up once. Written as DNA, the CDR3 is TGTGCCAGCAGCTTGGGGGACAGGGTGGGCTATGGCTACACCTTC. This encodes CASSLGDRVGYGYTF. The V gene is TRBV5-4, the J gene TRBJ1-2; 9 bases map to TRBD1. Per the germline V gene, CDR1 is SGHNT and CDR2 is YYREEE (reference sequence). V gave up 0 bases and J gave up 4 bases; unmatched junction bases: 4. The CDR3 spans 15 residues.

The chain combines TRBV3-1 (or the pseudogene TRBV3-2) with TRBJ2-7; 11 bases are a match to TRBD2. The CDR3 loop spans 15 amino acids. CDR1 LGHDT and CDR2 YNNKEL come from the germline V gene (reference sequence). The junction had 2 bases not matched to a gene; V was cut back by 1 base and J by 3 bases. Here the CDR3 reads CASSQVAGGFYEQYF. The CDR3, as DNA: TGTGCCAGCAGCCAAGTAGCGGGGGGGTTCTACGAGCAGTACTTC.

The chain recombines TRBV6-5 with TRBJ2-7; D might be TRBD2 (6 bases). Trimming removed 5 bases from V and 5 bases from J, with 13 bases in between. This CDR3 is built from 13 residues. From germline, CDR1 is MNHEY and CDR2 SVGAGI. The CDR3 region has the DNA TGTGCCAGCAGTACCAAAGGAGGGAACGAGCAGTACGTC. Amino acid sequence: CASSTKGGNEQYV.

This clone was detected only once. The rearrangement links TRBV3-1 (or the pseudogene TRBV3-2) to TRBJ2-5; D may be TRBD2 (6 bases). Germline V gene sequence: CDR1 LGHDT, CDR2 YNNKEL (reference sequence). This CDR3 is built from 15 residues. V lost 3 bases to trimming and J lost 5 bases, with 16 bases between them. This CDR3 reads CASSQRETIMETQYF. CDR3 nucleotide sequence: TGTGCCAGCAGCCAGCGGGAAACCATCATGGAGACCCAGTACTTC.

The chain couples TRBV6-5 to TRBJ1-6, with D perhaps TRBD1 (6 bases). This CDR3 spans 14 amino acids. From germline, CDR1 is MNHEY and CDR2 SVGAGI. V was trimmed by 6 bases and J by 7 bases, leaving 13 bases between them. Here the CDR3 DNA reads TGTGCCAGCAGCGACAGGACGGACAATTCACCCCTCCACTTT. It translates to CASSDRTDNSPLHF.

The rearrangement links TRBV3-1 (or the pseudogene TRBV3-2) to TRBJ2-2; 7 bases agree with TRBD1. The V segment lost 4 bases and the J segment 4 bases; nucleotides outside the gene matches: 6. Germline values: CDR1 LGHDT, CDR2 YNNKEL (reference sequence). The CDR3 sequence is 15 residues long. This chain's CDR3 is CASSLTGTVTGELFF. Here the CDR3 DNA reads TGTGCCAGCAGCCTAACCGGGACAGTCACCGGGGAGCTGTTTTTT.

CDR3 coding DNA: TGTGCCAGCAGCCACCTACGGGGGTCTAGCACAGATACGCAGTATTTT. Translating it yields CASSHLRGSSTDTQYF. This rearrangement joins TRBV4-2 to TRBJ2-3; D is possibly TRBD2 (6 bases). Germline CDR1 LGHNA, CDR2 YNFKEQ. V was pared by 3 bases and J by 0 bases, with 13 bases between. The CDR3 consists of 16 residues.

This clone was detected only once. The V and J genes are TRBV5-1 and TRBJ1-3; the D is unclear. Germline V CDR1 and CDR2: SGHRS, YFSETQ. Deletions cut 0 bases from V and 0 bases from J, with 7 bases between. CDR3 size: 15 residues. The CDR3 loop reads CASSLATSSGNTIYF. For the CDR3, the DNA is TGCGCCAGCAGCTTGGCCACGAGCTCTGGAAACACCATATATTTT.